This TCR beta chain was documented in a study of T cells in Graves' hyperthyroidism and ophthalmopathy. Looking at the study overall: The blood sample was taken at first diagnosis, before treatment began. Findings and limits, study-wide: Peripheral blood also featured most of the thyroid clonotypes expanded above 0.001.

This clonotype showed up many times. Its cognate antigen is unknown. V lost 5 bases, J lost 4 bases, and 5 bases stayed unmatched. Germline CDR1 is SGDLS and CDR2 is YYNGEE. This CDR3 is built from 14 residues. Authors of the study amplified TCR beta CDR3 regions from RNA transcripts. A first-round RT-PCR of the TCR CDR3 used the HTBI primer set. MiXCR was run by TCRdb on the multiplex PCR reads, yielding one entry per CDR3 protein. The sample gives about 210,000 distinct CDR3 sequences, about a sixth of which show up once; around 52% is in the top ten. V gene TRBV9 combines with J gene TRBJ1-4; 7 bases match TRBD1. This TCR derives from a man aged 50 or older with Graves' hyperthyroidism. The sequencing input was blood. The CDR3 nucleotides read TGTGCCAGCAGAGACCAGGGGGATAATGAAAAACTGTTTTTT. Encoded protein: CASRDQGDNEKLFF. The full variable domain, completed using reference TRBV9 and TRBJ1-4, is DSGVTQTPKHLITATGQRVTLRCSPRSGDLSVYWYQQSLDQGLQFLIQYYNGEERAKGNILERFSAQQFPDLHSELNLSSLELGDSALYFCASRDQGDNEKLFFGSGTQLSVL.